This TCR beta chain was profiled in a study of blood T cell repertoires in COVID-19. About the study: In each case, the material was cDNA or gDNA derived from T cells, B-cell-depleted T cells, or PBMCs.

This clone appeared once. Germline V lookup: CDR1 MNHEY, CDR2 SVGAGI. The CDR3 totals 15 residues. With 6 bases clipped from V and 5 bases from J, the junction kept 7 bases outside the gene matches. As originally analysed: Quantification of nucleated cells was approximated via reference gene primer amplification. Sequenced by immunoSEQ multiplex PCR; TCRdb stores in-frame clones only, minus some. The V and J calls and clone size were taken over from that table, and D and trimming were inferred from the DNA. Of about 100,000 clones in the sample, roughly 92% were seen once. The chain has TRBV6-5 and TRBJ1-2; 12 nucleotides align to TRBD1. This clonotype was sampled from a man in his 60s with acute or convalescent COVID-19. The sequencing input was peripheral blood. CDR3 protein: CASSAGTGGAYGYTF. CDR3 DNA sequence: TGTGCCAGCAGCGCAGGGACAGGGGGCGCGTATGGCTACACCTTC.